The source of this TCR beta chain is a study of monozygotic twins with inflammatory bowel disease. Germline CDR1 reads MGHRA; CDR2 reads YSYEKL. This CDR3 has 15 residues. Study-level findings and limits: Patient repertoires may have gained variability from differing immunosuppressive treatments.

TCRdb re-called the 5' RACE reads; every CDR3 protein appears as one record, without DNA. In total, the table holds around 190,000 distinct CDR3 sequences. On this clonotype: Its target is not known.

Total RNA was isolated from whole blood without T cell sorting. This chain connects TRBV4-1 to TRBJ2-3; TCRdb selects TRBD2, and the lack of DNA leaves this call unchecked. The sample consisted of blood. The source is a human donor with ulcerative colitis or Crohn's disease, or a healthy co-twin of an affected twin (not recorded which). The CDR3 loop is CASSQIAGTTDTQYF.